This TCR beta chain was documented in a study of blood T cells in healthy people across ages. Overall study findings and caveats: Reliance upon unsorted PBMCs precluded definitive naive versus antigen-experienced comparison.

The length of the CDR3 is 15 residues. After removal of 5 bases from V and 4 bases from J, the junction contained 6 bases not matched to a gene. CDR1 is SEHNR and CDR2 is FQNEAQ in the germline V gene (reference sequence). For this clonotype: Its antigen is undetermined.

A J-beta primer mix and a sample-barcoded 5' primer were used in a second PCR of roughly 6 to 12 cycles. Samples each returned at least 2.5 million CDR3-containing paired-end reads. TCRdb reprocessed the 5' RACE reads via MiXCR and lists one record per CDR3 protein. Of roughly 800,000 distinct CDR3 sequences listed, around 34% were seen once; the top ten hold approximately 13%. This rearrangement joins TRBV7-9 to TRBJ2-2; 8 bases match TRBD1. The receptor was derived from a man younger than 35 in good health. Material for sequencing was blood. The CDR3: CASSTGQAGTGELFF. Written as DNA, the CDR3 is TGTGCCAGCAGCACGGGACAGGCGGGCACCGGGGAGCTGTTTTTT.